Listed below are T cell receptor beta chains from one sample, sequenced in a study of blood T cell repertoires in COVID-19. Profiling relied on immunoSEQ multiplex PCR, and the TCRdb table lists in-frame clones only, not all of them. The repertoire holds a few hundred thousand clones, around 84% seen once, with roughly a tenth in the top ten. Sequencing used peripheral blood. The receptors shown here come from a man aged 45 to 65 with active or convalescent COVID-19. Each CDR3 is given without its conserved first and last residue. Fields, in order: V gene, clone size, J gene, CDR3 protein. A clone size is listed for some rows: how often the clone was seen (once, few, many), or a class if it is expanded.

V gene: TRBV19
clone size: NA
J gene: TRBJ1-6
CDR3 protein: ASSATTVWSPLH

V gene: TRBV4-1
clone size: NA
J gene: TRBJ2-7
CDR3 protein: ASSPAGERYEQY

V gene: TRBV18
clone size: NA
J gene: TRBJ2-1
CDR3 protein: ASSPGAYNEQF

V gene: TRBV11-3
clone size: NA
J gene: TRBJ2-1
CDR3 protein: ASSSPVGGYNEQF

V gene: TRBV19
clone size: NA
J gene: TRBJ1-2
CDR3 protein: ASSGTVIGGYT

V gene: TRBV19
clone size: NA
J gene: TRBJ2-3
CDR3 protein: ASSIPGQGPDTQY

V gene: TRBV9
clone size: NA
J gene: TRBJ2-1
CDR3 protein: ASSYPGTGGYEQF

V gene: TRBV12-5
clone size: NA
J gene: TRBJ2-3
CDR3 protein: ASGFGGPTGTQY

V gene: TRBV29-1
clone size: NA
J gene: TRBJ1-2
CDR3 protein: SVDVLANYGYT

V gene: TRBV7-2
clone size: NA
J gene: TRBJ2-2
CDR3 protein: ASSLALAGTGELF

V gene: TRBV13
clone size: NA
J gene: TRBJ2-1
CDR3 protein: ASSPGTAYNEQF

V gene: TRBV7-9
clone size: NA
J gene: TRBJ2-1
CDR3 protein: ASSLGLAHGEQF

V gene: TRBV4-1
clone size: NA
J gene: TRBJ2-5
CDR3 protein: ASSPPTSRGGQETQY

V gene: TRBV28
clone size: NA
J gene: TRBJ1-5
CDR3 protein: ASRTRESGNQPQH

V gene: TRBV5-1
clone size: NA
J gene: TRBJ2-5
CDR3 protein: ASSPGTAEETQY

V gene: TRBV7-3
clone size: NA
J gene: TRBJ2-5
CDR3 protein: ASSRHPQETQY

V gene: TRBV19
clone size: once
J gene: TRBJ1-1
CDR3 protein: ASSLLGHLNTEAF

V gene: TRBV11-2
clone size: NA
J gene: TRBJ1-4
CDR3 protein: ASSPLGGAVNEKLF

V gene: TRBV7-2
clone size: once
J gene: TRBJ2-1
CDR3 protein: ASSTGLAGYVYNEQF

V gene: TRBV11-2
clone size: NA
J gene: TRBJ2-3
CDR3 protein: ASSLSVSGKTDTQY

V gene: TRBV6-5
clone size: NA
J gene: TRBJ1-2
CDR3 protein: ASSPRTGARYGYT

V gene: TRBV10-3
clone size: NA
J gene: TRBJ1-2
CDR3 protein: AIRTGGSGYGYT

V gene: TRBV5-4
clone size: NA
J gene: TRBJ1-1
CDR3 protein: ASSPQWNTEAF

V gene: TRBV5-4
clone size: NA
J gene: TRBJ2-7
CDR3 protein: ASSLEPGLSSYEQY

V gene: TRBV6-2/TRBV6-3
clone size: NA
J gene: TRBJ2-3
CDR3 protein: ASSYGAGVPDTQY

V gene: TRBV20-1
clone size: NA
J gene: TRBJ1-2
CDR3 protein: SASLGQGYYGYT

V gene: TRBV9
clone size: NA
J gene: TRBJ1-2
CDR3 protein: ASSGKSRVGYT

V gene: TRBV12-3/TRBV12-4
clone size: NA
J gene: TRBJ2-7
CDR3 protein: ASSLWTSSEQY

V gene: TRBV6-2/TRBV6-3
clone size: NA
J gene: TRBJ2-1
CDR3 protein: ASSYSKQDRGYLIYNEQF

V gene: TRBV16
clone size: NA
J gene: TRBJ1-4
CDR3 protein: ASSQTGQGGIEKLF

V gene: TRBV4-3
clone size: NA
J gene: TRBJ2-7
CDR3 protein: ASSLVLGVNEQY

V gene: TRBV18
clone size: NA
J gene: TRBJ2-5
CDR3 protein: ASSREGIQETQY

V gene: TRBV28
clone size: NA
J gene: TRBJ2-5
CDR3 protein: ASSLRQETQY

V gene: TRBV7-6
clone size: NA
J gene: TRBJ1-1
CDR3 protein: ASRPHPGTDLMNTEAF

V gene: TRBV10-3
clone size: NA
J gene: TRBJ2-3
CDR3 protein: AISLLAGTYTDTQY

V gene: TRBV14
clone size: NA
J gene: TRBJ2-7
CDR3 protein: ASSQAGTSLVEQY

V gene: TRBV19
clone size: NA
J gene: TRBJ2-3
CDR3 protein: ASSPRDSPTQY

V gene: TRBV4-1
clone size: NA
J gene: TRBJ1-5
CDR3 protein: ASSQGSTDHLTNQPQH

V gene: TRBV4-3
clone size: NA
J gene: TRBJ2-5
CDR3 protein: ASSRGAGSGAAGETQY

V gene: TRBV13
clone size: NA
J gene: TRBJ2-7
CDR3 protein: ASSGTNEQY

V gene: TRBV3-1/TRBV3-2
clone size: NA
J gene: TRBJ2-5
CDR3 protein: ASSHGQGGETQY

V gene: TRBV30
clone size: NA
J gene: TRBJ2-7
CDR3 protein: AWARDIHSYEQY

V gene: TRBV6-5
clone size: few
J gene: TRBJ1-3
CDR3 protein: ASSTTGGNTIY

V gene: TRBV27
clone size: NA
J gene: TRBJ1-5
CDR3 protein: ASTPGGGWGNQPQH

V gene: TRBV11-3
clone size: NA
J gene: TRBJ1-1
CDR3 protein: ASSLEGGTEAF

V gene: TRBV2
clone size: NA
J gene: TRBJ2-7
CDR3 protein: ASSAGTSGHYEQY

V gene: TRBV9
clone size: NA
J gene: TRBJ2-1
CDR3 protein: ASSSGQGDNEQF

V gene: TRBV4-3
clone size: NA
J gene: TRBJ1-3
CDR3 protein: ASSHLPGQREFSGNTIY

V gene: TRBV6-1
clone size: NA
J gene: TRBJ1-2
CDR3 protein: ASSEALTVGGYT

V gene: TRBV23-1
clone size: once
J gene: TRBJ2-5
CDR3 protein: ARPGWTSGQGGKTQY

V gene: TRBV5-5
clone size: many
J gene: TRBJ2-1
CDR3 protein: ASSLTAGSYNEQF

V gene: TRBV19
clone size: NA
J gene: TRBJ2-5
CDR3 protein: ASSTRQGAQTQY

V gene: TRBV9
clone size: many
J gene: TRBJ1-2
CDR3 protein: ASSVAVQGGGYT

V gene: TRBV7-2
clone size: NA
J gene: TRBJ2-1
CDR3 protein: ASSLAGGTGYNEQF

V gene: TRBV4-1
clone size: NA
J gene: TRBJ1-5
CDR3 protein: ASSHPGARVVDQPQH

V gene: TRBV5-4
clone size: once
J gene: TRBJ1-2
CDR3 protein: ASSLGDRDYGYT

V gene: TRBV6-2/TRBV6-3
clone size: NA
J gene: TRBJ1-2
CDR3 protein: ASSYTGGGGYT

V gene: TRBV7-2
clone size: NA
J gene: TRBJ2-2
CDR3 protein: ASSSWTGGVGTGELF

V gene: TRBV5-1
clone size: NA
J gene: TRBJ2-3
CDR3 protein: ASSRGGFPADTQY

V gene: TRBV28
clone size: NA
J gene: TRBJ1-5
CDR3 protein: ASSLGWREPQH